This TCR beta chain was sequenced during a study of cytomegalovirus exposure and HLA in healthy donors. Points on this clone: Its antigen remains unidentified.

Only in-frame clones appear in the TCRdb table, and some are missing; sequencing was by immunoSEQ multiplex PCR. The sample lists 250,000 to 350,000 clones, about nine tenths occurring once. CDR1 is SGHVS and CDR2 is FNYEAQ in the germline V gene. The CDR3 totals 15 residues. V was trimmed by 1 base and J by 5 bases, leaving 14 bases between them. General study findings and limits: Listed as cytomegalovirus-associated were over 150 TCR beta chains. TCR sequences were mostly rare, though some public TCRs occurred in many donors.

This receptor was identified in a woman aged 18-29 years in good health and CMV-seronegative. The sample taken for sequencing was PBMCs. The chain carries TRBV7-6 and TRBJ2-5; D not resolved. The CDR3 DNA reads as TGTGCCAGCAGCTTAGAGTATCTGCGGTGGGAGACCCAGTACTTC. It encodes CASSLEYLRWETQYF.